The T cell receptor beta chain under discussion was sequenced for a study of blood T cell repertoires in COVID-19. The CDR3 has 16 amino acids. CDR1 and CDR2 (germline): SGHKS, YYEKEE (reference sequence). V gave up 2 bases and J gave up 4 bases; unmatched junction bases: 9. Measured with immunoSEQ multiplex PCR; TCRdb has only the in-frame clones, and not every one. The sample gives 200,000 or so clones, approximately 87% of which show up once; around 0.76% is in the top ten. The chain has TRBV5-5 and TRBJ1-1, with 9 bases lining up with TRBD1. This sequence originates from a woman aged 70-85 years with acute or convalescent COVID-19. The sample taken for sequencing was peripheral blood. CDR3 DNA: TGTGCCAGCAGCTTTACAGGACAGGGGCCGGGCACTGAAGCTTTCTTT. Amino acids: CASSFTGQGPGTEAFF.